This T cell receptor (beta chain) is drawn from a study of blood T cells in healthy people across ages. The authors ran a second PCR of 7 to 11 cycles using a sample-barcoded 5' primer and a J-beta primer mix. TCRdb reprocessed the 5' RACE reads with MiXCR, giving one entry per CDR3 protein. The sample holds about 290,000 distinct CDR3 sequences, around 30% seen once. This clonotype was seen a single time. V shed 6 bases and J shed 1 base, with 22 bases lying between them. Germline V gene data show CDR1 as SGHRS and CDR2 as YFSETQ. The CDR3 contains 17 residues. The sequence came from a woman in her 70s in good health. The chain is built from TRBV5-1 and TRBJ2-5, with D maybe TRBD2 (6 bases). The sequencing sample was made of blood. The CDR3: CASKLPRGGNGQETQYF. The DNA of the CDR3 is TGCGCCAGCAAGCTCCCGCGGGGCGGAAACGGCCAAGAGACCCAGTACTTC.